Listed below are T cell receptor beta chains from one sample, sequenced in a study of blood T cell repertoires in COVID-19. The table came from immunoSEQ multiplex PCR; TCRdb's copy has only in-frame clones and leaves some out. The sample contains under 150,000 clones, 80% to 85% of which appear only once. What was sequenced was peripheral blood. The source is a woman aged 55-69 years with acute or convalescent COVID-19. Both conserved end residues are part of each CDR3. Each record gives: D gene, clone size, J gene, V gene, CDR3 protein, CDR3 DNA. D genes are given only for firm matches. Clone size is not always given. Where it is, it says once, few, many or a class for expanded clones.

d_call: -; clone_size: -; j_call: TRBJ2-3; v_call: TRBV5-4; cdr3_aa: CASSLAATNTQYF; cdr3_nt: TGTGCCAGCAGCTTGGCAGCGACGAATACGCAGTATTTT
d_call: -; clone_size: -; j_call: TRBJ1-2; v_call: TRBV5-1; cdr3_aa: CASSLAEVYYGYTF; cdr3_nt: TGCGCCAGCAGCTTGGCCGAGGTTTACTATGGCTACACCTTC
d_call: -; clone_size: -; j_call: TRBJ2-7; v_call: TRBV7-9; cdr3_aa: CASSLASTGTFDEQYF; cdr3_nt: TGTGCCAGCAGCTTAGCCTCGACAGGGACTTTTGACGAGCAGTACTTC
d_call: TRBD2; clone_size: -; j_call: TRBJ2-1; v_call: TRBV4-1; cdr3_aa: CASSQAGLAGPSYNEQFF; cdr3_nt: TGCGCCAGCAGCCAAGCAGGACTAGCGGGTCCCTCCTACAATGAGCAGTTCTTC
d_call: TRBD2; clone_size: -; j_call: TRBJ2-2; v_call: TRBV28; cdr3_aa: CASSASTSGRFSGELFF; cdr3_nt: TGTGCCAGCAGTGCCTCGACTAGCGGGAGGTTTTCAGGGGAGCTGTTTTTT
d_call: -; clone_size: -; j_call: TRBJ2-2; v_call: TRBV9; cdr3_aa: CASSPWASAGELFF; cdr3_nt: TGTGCCAGCAGCCCCTGGGCGAGTGCCGGGGAGCTGTTTTTT
d_call: -; clone_size: once; j_call: TRBJ1-2; v_call: TRBV6-5; cdr3_aa: CASSYWQAYGYTF; cdr3_nt: TGTGCCAGCAGTTACTGGCAGGCCTATGGCTACACCTTC
d_call: -; clone_size: -; j_call: TRBJ1-1; v_call: TRBV30; cdr3_aa: CAWSVWGGEAFF; cdr3_nt: TGTGCCTGGAGTGTATGGGGAGGTGAAGCTTTCTTT
d_call: TRBD1; clone_size: -; j_call: TRBJ1-1; v_call: TRBV28; cdr3_aa: CASSGQGTGTEAFF; cdr3_nt: TGTGCCAGCAGTGGGCAGGGGACAGGTACTGAAGCTTTCTTT
d_call: TRBD2; clone_size: -; j_call: TRBJ2-7; v_call: TRBV28; cdr3_aa: CASSFSGRSYEQYF; cdr3_nt: TGTGCCAGCAGTTTTAGCGGGAGGTCCTACGAGCAGTACTTC
d_call: -; clone_size: few; j_call: TRBJ1-2; v_call: TRBV5-4; cdr3_aa: CASSLSQGANYGYTF; cdr3_nt: TGTGCCAGCAGCTTGTCACAGGGAGCTAACTATGGCTACACCTTC
d_call: -; clone_size: -; j_call: TRBJ1-2; v_call: TRBV27; cdr3_aa: CASSLNRVHGYTF; cdr3_nt: TGTGCCAGCAGTTTAAACAGGGTTCATGGCTACACCTTC
d_call: -; clone_size: once; j_call: TRBJ1-2; v_call: TRBV28; cdr3_aa: CASFINDGGRGIYGYTF; cdr3_nt: TGTGCCAGCTTTATCAATGACGGGGGGAGGGGTATCTATGGCTACACCTTC
d_call: TRBD1; clone_size: -; j_call: TRBJ1-2; v_call: TRBV6-5; cdr3_aa: CASSYFSEDRDGYTF; cdr3_nt: TGTGCCAGCAGTTACTTCTCTGAAGACAGGGATGGCTACACCTTC
d_call: -; clone_size: -; j_call: TRBJ2-7; v_call: TRBV3-1/TRBV3-2; cdr3_aa: CASSHRASRNEQYF; cdr3_nt: TGTGCCAGCAGCCACAGGGCCTCTCGTAACGAGCAGTACTTC
d_call: TRBD1; clone_size: -; j_call: TRBJ1-1; v_call: TRBV19; cdr3_aa: CASTPLTGGETEAFF; cdr3_nt: TGTGCCAGCACCCCCTTGACAGGGGGCGAAACTGAAGCTTTCTTT
d_call: TRBD1; clone_size: -; j_call: TRBJ1-2; v_call: TRBV3-1/TRBV3-2; cdr3_aa: CASSPPGGNYGYTF; cdr3_nt: TGTGCCAGCAGCCCACCAGGGGGGAACTATGGCTACACCTTC
d_call: TRBD2; clone_size: -; j_call: TRBJ2-1; v_call: TRBV19; cdr3_aa: CASSITSGGHNEQFF; cdr3_nt: TGTGCCAGTAGTATTACTAGCGGGGGTCACAATGAGCAGTTCTTC
d_call: -; clone_size: -; j_call: TRBJ2-1; v_call: TRBV11-3; cdr3_aa: CASSLGGLDYNEQFF; cdr3_nt: TGTGCCAGCAGCTTAGGGGGACTGGACTACAATGAGCAGTTCTTC
d_call: -; clone_size: -; j_call: TRBJ1-1; v_call: TRBV29-1; cdr3_aa: CSVEYPDRNTEAFF; cdr3_nt: TGCAGCGTTGAATACCCAGATCGGAACACTGAAGCTTTCTTT